The clone carrying this T cell receptor (beta chain) was detected many times. No antigen is known for it. The data were taken from a study of CD8 T cells in ankylosing spondylitis. TCRdb processed the 5' RACE reads anew with MiXCR; each CDR3 protein has one entry. The sample records tens of thousands of distinct CDR3 sequences, 4% being singletons. V lost 4 bases to trimming and J lost 1 base, with 17 bases between them. The CDR3 loop spans 16 amino acids. The germline gives CDR1 SGDLS, CDR2 YYNGEE. Study-wide results and caveats: Reactive arthritis synovial fluid and blood were previously reported to contain some motif variants.

The source of this sequence is a female donor with ankylosing spondylitis or in good health (not recorded which). The sample was blood, either unsorted or a sorted T cell fraction (not recorded which). The chain joins TRBV9 to TRBJ1-1, with a weak D call TRBD1 (5 bases). Here the CDR3 reads CASSPLGRGRNTEAFF. The CDR3 DNA is TGTGCCAGCAGCCCACTGGGTAGGGGACGGAACACTGAAGCTTTCTTT. Supplemented by reference TRBV9 and TRBJ1-1, the full variable domain reads DSGVTQTPKHLITATGQRVTLRCSPRSGDLSVYWYQQSLDQGLQFLIQYYNGEERAKGNILERFSAQQFPDLHSELNLSSLELGDSALYFCASSPLGRGRNTEAFFGQGTRLTVV.